A selection of T cell receptor beta chains follows, all from one sample in a study of regulatory T cells in long-lasting Graves disease. One entry per CDR3 protein results from TCRdb running MiXCR on the multiplex PCR reads. The table records approximately 690,000 distinct CDR3 sequences, about 32% of them present only once. The sample consisted of peripheral blood mononuclear cells (PBMCs), taken when the disease was refractory, from a patient treated with antithyroid drugs. The receptors originated from a female donor with Graves disease. Each CDR3 is given with its conserved first and last residue. The D gene is left open where the match is weak. The size field is filled for only some rows; it gives once, few, many or a size class.

TGTGCCAGCAGTTTATTCTTGGACGGCACTGAAGCTTTCTTT | CASSLFLDGTEAFF | 14 | TRBV28 | - | TRBJ1-1 | many
TGCAGCGTTGCGGGTTGGCCCCAAGATTACGAGCAGTACTTC | CSVAGWPQDYEQYF | 14 | TRBV29-1 | - | TRBJ2-7 | -
TGTGCCAGCAGTACGGACAGTTCGGGCGGAAACACCATATATTTT | CASSTDSSGGNTIYF | 15 | TRBV28 | - | TRBJ1-3 | few
TGCAGCGTTGTATCCCTGGAGCTAGACAGGGGGAAGGGATATGGCTACACCTTC | CSVVSLELDRGKGYGYTF | 18 | TRBV29-1 | TRBD1 | TRBJ1-2 | -
TGTGCCAGCAGTTTGTCGCAGCTTAGCACTGAAGCTTTCTTT | CASSLSQLSTEAFF | 14 | TRBV12-3/TRBV12-4 | - | TRBJ1-1 | many
TGCGCCAGCAGCCCGCTACAGGGGTCAGAGACCCAGTACTTC | CASSPLQGSETQYF | 14 | TRBV5-1 | TRBD1 | TRBJ2-5 | few
TGTGCCAGCAGTTTCTCAGACAGGGGTCAGCCCCAGCATTTT | CASSFSDRGQPQHF | 14 | TRBV12-3/TRBV12-4 | TRBD1 | TRBJ1-5 | once
TGTGCCAGCAGCCCTACGACCGGGACTGAAGCTTTCTTT | CASSPTTGTEAFF | 13 | TRBV3-1 | - | TRBJ1-1 | few
TGCAGTGCTGTAGCGGGAATGGCCCAGTACTTC | CSAVAGMAQYF | 11 | TRBV20-1 | TRBD2 | TRBJ2-5 | -
TGTGCCTGGAGGAACTCAGGAGGGGATGAAGCTTTCTTT | CAWRNSGGDEAFF | 13 | TRBV30 | - | TRBJ1-1 | -
TGTGCCATCAATGACAGGGGGAATCAAGAGACCCAGTACTTC | CAINDRGNQETQYF | 14 | TRBV10-3 | TRBD1 | TRBJ2-5 | few
TGTGCCAGTAGCCCACTCGGGACAGCTGAAAAACTGTTTTTT | CASSPLGTAEKLFF | 14 | TRBV19 | TRBD1 | TRBJ1-4 | -
TGCGCCAGCAGCCCTAGGGACAGCAGAGAAAAACTGTTTTTT | CASSPRDSREKLFF | 14 | TRBV5-1 | TRBD1 | TRBJ1-4 | few
TGTGCCAGCAGCATCCCGGGACAGGACCTCTCTGGGGCCAACGTCCTGACTTTC | CASSIPGQDLSGANVLTF | 18 | TRBV11-2 | TRBD1 | TRBJ2-6 | -
TGTGCCAGCAGCGACAGCCGCCCTGAAGCTTTCTTT | CASSDSRPEAFF | 12 | TRBV3-1 | - | TRBJ1-1 | -
TGTGCCAGCAGTTACGAGGCAGGAACCTCCTACGAGCAGTACTTC | CASSYEAGTSYEQYF | 15 | TRBV6-5 | - | TRBJ2-7 | -